The present entry profiles one TCR beta chain with its context. Its antigen has not been determined. No quality values exist for individual bases; no much larger clone is one base distant. PBMCs were isolated by Ficoll-Paque density gradient centrifugation. TCRdb records Illumina NovaSeq 6000 as the sequencer. cDNA libraries for TCRalpha and TCRbeta were prepared by 5'RACE using constant-segment primers, with sample barcodes and unique molecular identifiers added. RNA was extracted from every sample with Trizol reagent. Amplification of the libraries took two PCR steps, and the second step added a second sample barcode plus Illumina TruSeq adapters. Libraries were sequenced on an Illumina NovaSeq with 2 x 150 bp paired-end reads. The authors' analysis ran thus. Reads were demultiplexed and collapsed into UMI-guided consensus sequences with migec v1.2.7. Using mixcr v2.1.11, UMI consensuses were aligned to TRA and TRB V and J templates and then assembled into clonotypes. Expanded or contracted clonotypes were those called significant by both edgeR and NoisET, with noise models trained on biological replicates. For edgeR calls, the cutoffs were a false discovery rate-adjusted p below 0.01 and a log2 fold-change threshold of 1. PCA with hierarchical clustering of max-normalized trajectories of the 1000 most abundant clonotypes was used as exploratory dynamics analysis. Each responding clone was given a CD4 or CD8 phenotype based on the CD4+ and CD8+ repertoires, which had been sequenced separately. In-frame beta chains were kept once TCRdb had trimmed the public reads at Q25 with fastp and called clones with MiXCR. Identical CDR3 proteins give one entry, which carries the most common genes and DNA. The V and J calls follow TCRdb's processing rather than the paper's. In this sample the table shows about 140,000 distinct CDR3 sequences, more than 13% of which occur a single time. The top ten hold 25% to 30% of the sample.

The data originate from a study of T-cell memory formation after mild COVID-19 (dated by TCRdb to about 2021). Looking at the study overall: Most TCR sequence clusters were specific to one of the two donors. In two donors, T-cell clones that expanded and contracted after mild COVID-19 were followed by sequencing TCRalpha and TCRbeta repertoires longitudinally. The cohort was made up of two young adult volunteers, one female and one male, who were previously healthy.

CDR1 SGDLS and CDR2 YYNGEE are derived from the germline V gene. The CDR3 contains 15 residues, cysteine and phenylalanine counted. Left in the record is the CDR3 DNA by itself, 45 bases read in frame from the first base. Trimming accounts for 0 bases at V and 1 base at J, while the number of junction bases matched to no gene is 3. Broad study findings and their caveats: Some responding clones were detected in pre-infection memory, which suggested that pre-existing cross-reactive memory T cells had joined the SARS-CoV-2 response. Clones contracting from day 15 to 85 had balanced CD4/CD8 phenotypes, while a second wave expanding from day 15 to 37 was biased towards CD4+. Whether the second-wave clones peaking on day 37 were SARS-CoV-2 specific was not confirmed. Contracting CD4+ clones were located mainly in the CM and EM memory subsets, whereas CD8+ clones were found to be enriched in EMRA. Only two mild cases were covered by the study, and larger cohorts that include severe cases with pre-infection samples were considered necessary.

The sequence derives from an adult woman who had mild COVID-19 (a few samples of this study predate the infection). The sample titles of this study are shuffled in the database, so cell type and time point are left out; the donor was told from shared clones. The sequenced sample consisted of PBMCs or a T cell subset sorted from them (not recorded which). Here the chain combines TRBV9 and TRBJ2-5, with 7 bases aligning to TRBD1. The DNA sequence reads TGTGCCAGCAGCGTAGAGGGGGCTGGCCAAGAGACCCAGTACTTC. Its protein product is CASSVEGAGQETQYF.